This TCR beta chain was obtained from a study of OX40 agonist ivuxolimab in advanced cancers. Study background: Ivuxolimab, an agonistic anti-OX40 (CD134) antibody, was given to patients.

General study findings and limits: The study observed clonal expansion of CD4+ and CD8+ blood T cells by week 6 at 0.1 to 3.0 mg/kg.

The CDR3 sequence is 15 residues long. CDR1 is SEHNR and CDR2 is FQNEAQ in the germline V gene (reference sequence). Only in-frame clones appear in the TCRdb table, and some are missing; sequencing was by immunoSEQ multiplex PCR. The table shows about 59,000 clones, with about nine tenths occurring only once. A word on this clone: Antigen specificity is unknown.

The genes are TRBV7-9 and TRBJ2-5, with TRBD1 matching 8 bases. The J call is doubtful: the DNA matches TRBJ2-7 better. The sample consisted of CD4+ or CD8+ T cells sorted from blood, taken in a trial of the OX40 agonist ivuxolimab. This TCR came from an adult with an advanced solid tumor such as melanoma, head and neck, liver or kidney cancer. The CDR3 is CASSETGATSYEQYF. The CDR3 nucleotides read TGTGCCAGCAGCGAGACAGGGGCAACCTCCTACGAGCAGTACTTC.